One T cell receptor (beta chain) is described in this entry. Produced via immunoSEQ multiplex PCR; TCRdb's table is partial and in-frame only. The data show about 230,000 clones, with 89% seen just once and around 3.7% held by the top ten. This sample is part of a study of blood T cell repertoires in COVID-19. CDR1 is MNHEY and CDR2 is SMNVEV in the germline V gene (reference sequence). The V gene end was trimmed by 4 bases and the J gene end by 6 bases; junction bases not matched to a gene: 2. The CDR3 extends over 14 amino acids. The receptor was isolated from a woman in her 30s with acute COVID-19. The sample comprised PBMCs or T cells enriched from blood (not recorded which). The J gene is TRBJ1-4, the V gene TRBV27; 10 bases align to TRBD1. The CDR3: CASSSTGGHEKLFF. Written as DNA, the CDR3 is TGTGCCAGCAGTTCGACAGGGGGCCATGAAAAACTGTTTTTT.